This T cell receptor beta chain emerged from a study of naive and memory T cell subsets. CMV status came from CD4+ T cell IFNgamma after overnight CMV lysate stimulation of fresh PBMCs. The CDR3 is 17 amino acids. V lost 0 bases and J lost 1; bases outside the gene matches: 5. Germline V gives CDR1 LNHNV, CDR2 YYDKDF (reference sequence). This clonotype was recorded a few times. What it binds is not known. Whole-study findings and limits: Naive and memory subsets had different power law exponents for TCR abundance.

Two oligonucleotides, mixed equimolar, formed the beta constant-region primer covering TRBC1 and TRBC2. Ligated cDNA was amplified by four rounds of PCR with nested alpha and beta constant-region primers and SP2. TCRdb processed the UMI-ligation and nested PCR reads anew with MiXCR; each CDR3 protein has one entry. The sample has around 130,000 distinct CDR3 sequences, around 35% seen once; the top ten hold about 1%. The rearrangement joins TRBV15 to TRBJ2-2; 7 nucleotides match TRBD1. The sequence came from a human donor in good health. The sample was central memory CD4+ T cells from blood. CDR3 protein: CATSRDRRTGNTGELFF. CDR3 coding DNA: TGTGCCACCAGCAGAGATCGAAGGACAGGGAACACCGGGGAGCTGTTTTTT.